The rows below give T cell receptor beta chains drawn from one sample of a study of blood T cell repertoires in COVID-19. Profiling relied on immunoSEQ multiplex PCR, and the TCRdb table lists in-frame clones only, not all of them. The top ten hold 6.5% of the sample, which has roughly 55,000 clones, about nine tenths seen once. Input material: peripheral blood. These receptors all stem from a man between 50 and 59 years old with active COVID-19. The CDR3 runs from the conserved cysteine through the conserved F or W. A D gene is named only where the DNA matches it firmly. Expanded clones are given a class, and other clones once, few, many or no size at all.

j_call cdr3_length d_call clone_size v_call cdr3_aa cdr3_nt
TRBJ2-5 15 TRBD1 . TRBV27 CASSLSTGGKETQYF TGTGCCAGCAGTTTATCGACAGGGGGTAAGGAGACCCAGTACTTC
TRBJ2-3 15 TRBD2 . TRBV10-3 CAISAQLAGADTQYF TGTGCCATCAGTGCTCAACTAGCGGGCGCAGATACGCAGTATTTT
TRBJ2-1 15 . . TRBV7-2 CASSLRAGGYNEQFF TGTGCCAGCAGCCTCCGCGCGGGTGGATACAATGAGCAGTTCTTC
TRBJ2-2 19 TRBD1 . TRBV7-9 CASSSSGTGVATDTGELFF TGTGCCAGCAGCTCCTCCGGGACAGGGGTGGCAACGGACACCGGGGAGCTGTTTTTT
TRBJ2-2 13 . . TRBV6-1 CASSDRNTGELFF TGTGCCAGCAGTGACCGGAACACCGGGGAGCTGTTTTTT
TRBJ1-1 15 . . TRBV6-5 CASSYGGAMNTEAFF TGTGCCAGCAGTTATGGGGGGGCGATGAACACTGAAGCTTTCTTT
TRBJ1-2 14 TRBD1 . TRBV3-1/TRBV3-2 CASSQVGQGSGYTF TGTGCCAGCAGCCAAGTTGGACAGGGGAGTGGCTACACCTTC
TRBJ2-1 14 TRBD2 . TRBV29-1 CSGLKREGYNEQFF TGCAGCGGCCTCAAGCGGGAGGGGTACAATGAGCAGTTCTTC
TRBJ1-1 14 . . TRBV6-6 CASSYSSISIGAFF TGTGCCAGCAGTTACTCGAGTATTTCAATCGGGGCTTTCTTT
TRBJ2-2 15 . few TRBV5-1 CASSRDSANTGELFF TGCGCCAGCAGCCGGGATAGCGCGAACACCGGGGAGCTGTTTTTT
TRBJ2-1 17 TRBD2 . TRBV5-1 CASSTLAGRSSYNEQFF TGCGCCAGCAGCACCTTAGCGGGGAGAAGCTCCTACAATGAGCAGTTCTTC
TRBJ1-1 11 . . TRBV20-1 CSAAGGTEAFF TGCAGTGCCGCCGGGGGGACTGAAGCTTTCTTT
TRBJ1-1 13 . . TRBV7-2 CASSLEARVAAFF TGTGCCAGCAGCTTAGAGGCCAGGGTGGCAGCTTTCTTT
TRBJ2-7 14 . . TRBV19 CASSRQRQVYEQYF TGTGCCAGTAGCCGACAGAGACAGGTCTACGAGCAGTACTTC
TRBJ2-1 14 . . TRBV19 CASSIDFSYNEQFF TGTGCCAGTAGTATAGACTTCTCCTACAATGAGCAGTTCTTC
TRBJ1-3 14 . . TRBV6-5 CASSGGQIGNTIYF TGTGCCAGCAGCGGGGGGCAGATTGGAAACACCATATATTTT
TRBJ1-2 15 TRBD1 . TRBV30 CAWIQRTGGFYGYTF TGTGCCTGGATCCAACGGACAGGGGGCTTCTATGGCTACACCTTC
TRBJ1-4 14 . once TRBV7-2 CASSLSPASEKLFF TGTGCCAGCAGCTTATCGCCAGCGAGCGAAAAACTGTTTTTT
TRBJ2-3 16 TRBD2 . TRBV2 CASSGLAGSSTDTQYF TGTGCCAGCAGTGGACTAGCGGGTTCTAGCACAGATACGCAGTATTTT
TRBJ1-5 12 TRBD1 . TRBV6-5 CASRDRGDPQHF TGTGCCAGCAGGGACAGGGGGGATCCCCAGCATTTT
TRBJ2-7 13 . . TRBV13 CASSPSGTYEQYF TGTGCCAGCAGCCCCTCGGGGACCTACGAGCAGTACTTC
TRBJ1-6 15 . few TRBV2 CASSAKHVLNSPLHF TGTGCCAGCAGCGCAAAACACGTTTTGAATTCACCCCTCCACTTT
TRBJ2-7 15 TRBD1 . TRBV14 CASSQEGTGFNEQYF TGTGCCAGCAGCCAAGAAGGGACAGGGTTCAACGAGCAGTACTTC
TRBJ2-1 14 TRBD2 . TRBV3-1/TRBV3-2 CASQLAGLYNEQFF TGTGCCAGCCAACTAGCGGGTCTCTACAATGAGCAGTTCTTC
TRBJ2-4 14 . . TRBV5-6 CASSFWTVQNIQYF TGTGCCAGCAGCTTTTGGACAGTCCAAAACATTCAGTACTTC
TRBJ2-1 16 . . TRBV4-2 CASSPYSGGAINEQFF TGTGCCAGCAGCCCGTACTCCGGGGGTGCCATCAATGAGCAGTTCTTC
TRBJ2-2 14 TRBD1 once TRBV7-9 CASTGTVNTGELFF TGTGCCAGCACGGGGACAGTGAACACCGGGGAGCTGTTTTTT
TRBJ2-2 13 . few TRBV7-2 CASSFSTTGELFF TGTGCCAGCAGCTTCTCAACTACCGGGGAGCTGTTTTTT
TRBJ2-5 14 . . TRBV4-2 CASSQDSYQETQYF TGTGCCAGCAGCCAAGATTCGTACCAAGAGACCCAGTACTTC
TRBJ2-7 15 . . TRBV7-9 CASSLVGTSADEQYF TGTGCCAGCAGCTTAGTGGGTACTAGTGCGGACGAGCAGTACTTC
TRBJ1-1 13 TRBD1 . TRBV10-2 CASSGADRVKAFF TGCGCCAGCAGCGGGGCGGACAGGGTTAAAGCTTTCTTT
TRBJ2-1 12 . . TRBV3-1/TRBV3-2 CASSPRDMEQFF TGTGCCAGCAGCCCAAGGGACATGGAGCAGTTCTTC